This is a list of T cell receptor beta chains from one sample in a study of T-cell reconstitution after alpha-beta-depleted transplantation in children. One entry per CDR3 protein results from TCRdb running MiXCR on the PCR reads. The repertoire has almost 600,000 distinct CDR3 sequences, about a quarter of them found once; the top ten carry 30% to 40%. The specimen was PBMCs, collected before TCRalphabeta/CD19-depleted stem cell transplant. The receptors derive from a boy under three years old with Wiskott-Aldrich syndrome, due to receive a stem cell transplant. CDR3s include the opening cysteine and the closing phenylalanine or tryptophan. D genes are given only for firm matches. Clone size is not always given. Where it is, it says once, few, many or a class for expanded clones.

length,D,size,J,V,DNA,CDR3
13,.,few,TRBJ1-1,TRBV12-3/TRBV12-4,TGTGCCAGCAGTCATGACAGGAACACTGAAGCTTTCTTT,CASSHDRNTEAFF
18,.,.,TRBJ2-5,TRBV4-1,TGCGCCAGCAGCCAAGTGGTGGGTTCTACATCGGGAAGCAAGACCCAGTACTTC,CASSQVVGSTSGSKTQYF
13,TRBD1,.,TRBJ2-7,TRBV6-1,TGTGCCAGCACCGACAGGGTCCTGGGCGAGCAGTACTTC,CASTDRVLGEQYF
18,.,.,TRBJ2-7,TRBV5-1,TGCGCCAGCCGCCCACTACAACCGGGACACCGAGGCGATGGTGAGCAGTACTTC,CASRPLQPGHRGDGEQYF
17,.,.,TRBJ2-1,TRBV27,TGTGCCAGCAGTTTATCCCCGGCTTGGACAAGGGGAGTAAAGCAGTTCTTC,CASSLSPAWTRGVKQFF
14,TRBD1,.,TRBJ2-3,TRBV10-3,TGTGCCATCACCCAGGACAGGTACACAGATACGCAGTATTTT,CAITQDRYTDTQYF
16,.,few,TRBJ2-1,TRBV7-9,TGTGCCAGCAGCTTAGCGGTGGGGGCGGGCTACAATGAGCAGTTCTTC,CASSLAVGAGYNEQFF
15,TRBD1,few,TRBJ2-7,TRBV7-6,TGTGCCAGCAGCCTTACAGGGGGCGATAACTACGAGCAGTACTTC,CASSLTGGDNYEQYF
13,.,.,TRBJ2-2,TRBV6-2/TRBV6-3,TGTGCCAGCAGTTACTCGATGGCCGGGGAGCTGTTTTTT,CASSYSMAGELFF
14,TRBD2,.,TRBJ2-1,TRBV29-1,TGCAGCGTTGCCTCGCTAGCGGCCTACAATGAGCAGTTCTTC,CSVASLAAYNEQFF
15,TRBD2,.,TRBJ2-7,TRBV6-5,TGTGCCAGCAGGGCCGGGACTAGCGGGAGGAACGAGCAGTACTTC,CASRAGTSGRNEQYF
17,.,.,TRBJ2-7,TRBV5-1,TGCGCCAGCAGCTTCCAGGCGGCCGGGGGGCCCGTCTACGAGCAGTACTTC,CASSFQAAGGPVYEQYF
17,.,.,TRBJ2-1,TRBV25-1,TGTGCCAGCAGTGAATGGGGGGCCAGGCCCCAAATGGGTGAGCAGTTCTTC,CASSEWGARPQMGEQFF
13,.,.,TRBJ1-1,TRBV11-2,TGTGCCAGCAGCCCTAAATCGGGGACTGAAGCTTTCTTT,CASSPKSGTEAFF
13,.,many,TRBJ1-1,TRBV12-3/TRBV12-4,TGTGCCAGCAGCTCTAGGGGAGGCACTGAAGCTTTCTTT,CASSSRGGTEAFF
15,.,.,TRBJ1-4,TRBV12-3/TRBV12-4,TGTGCCAGCAGTTTAAGGCGGGCAACTAATGAAAAACTGTTTTTT,CASSLRRATNEKLFF
14,TRBD1,.,TRBJ1-2,TRBV29-1,TGCAGCGTTTCCAGAACCGGCAGGGGGCATGGCTACACCTTC,CSVSRTGRGHGYTF
12,TRBD2,.,TRBJ2-1,TRBV5-1,TGCGCCAGCAGGGGACTAGTCAATGAGCAGTTCTTC,CASRGLVNEQFF
16,.,once,TRBJ1-2,TRBV6-1,TGTGCCAGCGGTCCTCCCGGGACTGAATCTAACTATGGCTACACCTTC,CASGPPGTESNYGYTF
16,.,few,TRBJ2-1,TRBV28,TGTGCCAGCAGTTTAAAGAGTTTCCAGGGGTTCAATGAGCAGTTCTTC,CASSLKSFQGFNEQFF
11,.,.,TRBJ2-1,TRBV7-2,TGTGCCAGCAGGTCGGGATGGGAGCAGTTCTTC,CASRSGWEQFF
15,.,few,TRBJ1-1,TRBV5-6,TGTGCCAGCAGCCTGGCCCTACAAGGGAACACTGAAGCTTTCTTT,CASSLALQGNTEAFF
17,.,few,TRBJ2-1,TRBV5-1,TGCGCCAGCAGCCCGGGACTTCTAACTAGCTCCTACAATGAGCAGTTCTTC,CASSPGLLTSSYNEQFF
15,TRBD2,.,TRBJ2-3,TRBV5-1,TGCGCCAGCAGCGCAAGCGGGAGGGCCGCAGATACGCAGTATTTT,CASSASGRAADTQYF
13,.,.,TRBJ2-7,TRBV11-2,TGTGCCAGCAGCTTAGTTCAGTTTTCCGAGCAGTACTTC,CASSLVQFSEQYF
17,.,few,TRBJ2-1,TRBV5-5,TGTGCCAGCAGCTTGTATCGTCAGCGGACCTCCTACAATGAGCAGTTCTTC,CASSLYRQRTSYNEQFF
13,.,few,TRBJ1-1,TRBV12-3/TRBV12-4,TGTGCCAGCACTCCCCGAGTGGCCACTGAAGCTTTCTTT,CASTPRVATEAFF
16,TRBD2,.,TRBJ2-1,TRBV15,TGTGCCACCAGCAGGATGACTAGCGGGACATACAATGAGCAGTTCTTC,CATSRMTSGTYNEQFF
14,.,once,TRBJ1-1,TRBV6-1,TGTGCCAGCACTACCGGGTATCGGGGAAAACAAGCTTTCTTT,CASTTGYRGKQAFF
15,.,few,TRBJ2-1,TRBV5-1,TGCGCCAGCAGCTTGGAACACGATTGGGCCAATGAGCAGTTCTTC,CASSLEHDWANEQFF
11,.,.,TRBJ1-2,TRBV5-1,TGCGCCAAGGGACGGAACTATGGCTACACCTTC,CAKGRNYGYTF
17,TRBD2,few,TRBJ2-3,TRBV9,TGTGCCAGCAGCGTAGGTAGCGGGAGGTTACCCACAGATACGCAGTATTTT,CASSVGSGRLPTDTQYF
16,.,.,TRBJ1-4,TRBV29-1,TGCAGCGTTGAACCTGGGCAGGGCGTCCGACATGAAAAACTGTTTTTT,CSVEPGQGVRHEKLFF
15,TRBD1,few,TRBJ1-3,TRBV5-1,TGCGCCAGCAGCTCGGGACAGCCGGAAGGAAACACCATATATTTT,CASSSGQPEGNTIYF
14,TRBD1,.,TRBJ2-7,TRBV5-1,TGCGCCAGCAGCAAAACAGGGGTCAACTACGAGCAGTACTTC,CASSKTGVNYEQYF
11,.,few,TRBJ1-4,TRBV20-1,TGCAGTGGGACGAGGGGAGAGGGACTGTTTTTT,CSGTRGEGLFF
15,TRBD2,.,TRBJ2-7,TRBV20-1,TGCAGTGCTAGGACGATAGCGGGAGCCGTGTACGAGCAGTACTTC,CSARTIAGAVYEQYF
17,TRBD2,.,TRBJ2-2,TRBV6-1,TGTGCCAGCAGTGAACTTTCGCTAGCGGTTAACACCGGGGAGCTGTTTTTT,CASSELSLAVNTGELFF
15,TRBD1,.,TRBJ2-7,TRBV7-2,TGTGCCAGCAGCTATGGGACAGGGATCTCCTACGAGCAGTACTTC,CASSYGTGISYEQYF
15,TRBD1,.,TRBJ1-5,TRBV28,TGTGCCAGCAGTTTAGCGGACAGGGAGGGACAGCCCCAGCATTTT,CASSLADREGQPQHF
11,.,few,TRBJ2-7,TRBV20-1,TGCAGTGCATACCGTCTTGGGGAGCAGTACTTC,CSAYRLGEQYF
14,.,few,TRBJ1-2,TRBV18,TGTGCCAGCTCACCTCAGACAGAGAACTATGGCTACACCTTC,CASSPQTENYGYTF
18,TRBD2,few,TRBJ2-1,TRBV7-6,TGTGCCAGCAGGGGGGGGACTAGCGGGACCCCTACCTACAATGAGCAGTTCTTC,CASRGGTSGTPTYNEQFF
14,.,.,TRBJ2-3,TRBV30,TGTGCCTGGAGTGTACCCCGGAGCACAGATACGCAGTATTTT,CAWSVPRSTDTQYF
15,TRBD1,.,TRBJ1-2,TRBV7-6,TGTGCCAGCAGCCTCGACAGGGTAGGCGACTATGGCTACACCTTC,CASSLDRVGDYGYTF